This T cell receptor (beta chain) was documented in a study of vaccination and CD4 T cells after COVID-19. Study in general: Convalescent donors totaled six males and four females, including two who were Hispanic. Cells received overlapping spike peptides from SARS-CoV-2, HCoV-NL63, HCoV-OC43 and HCoV-229E as stimulation. Findings and caveats of the study: The researchers studied relatively few convalescent patients and omitted early post-infection timepoints.

An Oncomine TCR Beta short-read assay was used to sequence the DNA from cultured CD4+ T cells. TCRdb itself ran the PCR reads through MiXCR, one entry per CDR3 protein. The table records roughly 15,000 distinct CDR3 sequences, about 67% of them present only once. With respect to this clonotype: Its cognate antigen is unknown.

This sample's treatment: approximately nine-day PBMC culture with coronavirus spike peptide pools or control peptides (ViraFEST assay). J was trimmed by 5 bases and V by 3 bases; bases with no gene match: 5. Germline-derived CDR1 and CDR2 are SGHAT and FQNNGV. The CDR3 is 14 residues long. This TCR came from a human donor who had recovered from COVID-19. V is TRBV11-2 and J is TRBJ2-5; TRBD1 aligns across 8 bases. Sequencing used CD4+ T cells from blood, cultured in vitro. This CDR3 is CASSFQGAQETQYF. CDR3 nucleotide sequence: TGTGCCAGCAGCTTCCAGGGGGCCCAGGAGACCCAGTACTTC.